Presented here are 3 T cell receptor beta chains from one specimen sequenced in a study of T cells in Graves' hyperthyroidism and ophthalmopathy. There were TCR beta CDR3 regions amplified from RNA transcripts. The primer set for the first-round RT-PCR of the TCR CDR3 was HTBI. One entry per CDR3 protein results from TCRdb running MiXCR on the multiplex PCR reads. The sample carries some 440,000 distinct CDR3 sequences, 15% to 19% recorded once. The specimen was blood. The receptors here all came from a woman aged 18-30 years with Graves' hyperthyroidism.

Ten or more counts support this clonotype. The chain recombines TRBV5-1 with TRBJ2-7; D is ambiguous. Germline CDR1 reads SGHRS; CDR2 reads YFSETQ. The ends were cut back, 1 base at V and 0 bases at J, with 11 bases in the middle. The CDR3 contains 15 residues. The CDR3 region is CASSLYAETSYEQYF. CDR3 sequence (DNA): TGCGCCAGCAGCTTGTACGCCGAGACCTCCTACGAGCAGTACTTC.

The CDR3 DNA sequence: TGCGCCAGCAGCTTCAGGACAGGGGATGGCTACACCTTC. Residues: CASSFRTGDGYTF. The chain couples TRBV5-1 to TRBJ1-2; 9 bases fit TRBD1. CDR3 size: 13 residues. Germline V gives CDR1 SGHRS, CDR2 YFSETQ. V was clipped by 2 bases and J by 6 bases; unmatched bases: 2. Filled out from reference TRBV5-1 and TRBJ1-2, the complete variable domain reads KAGVTQTPRYLIKTRGQQVTLSCSPISGHRSVSWYQQTPGQGLQFLFEYFSETQRNKGNFPGRFSGRQFSNSRSEMNVSTLELGDSALYLCASSFRTGDGYTFGSGTRLTVV.

This clonotype came up many times. V is TRBV12-3 or TRBV12-4 and J is TRBJ2-7; TRBD2 might be the D (6 bases). The V end lost 1 base, the J end lost 0 bases, and 7 bases lay between the germline ends. This CDR3 is 14 amino acids long. The CDR3 DNA follows: TGTGCCAGCAGTTTAGGGGAGGCCTCCTACGAGCAGTACTTC. Translating it yields CASSLGEASYEQYF.